Sequencing of this T cell receptor beta chain was carried out in a study of identifying expanded T cells in peripheral blood. Profiling relied on immunoSEQ multiplex PCR, and the TCRdb table lists in-frame clones only, not all of them. The table records roughly 86,000 clones, roughly 81% of them present only once. General study points: Differentially abundant clones: 0.95 to 1.5 between replicates, approximately 16 at around 15 days, 19 at four.

CDR1 is SGHRS and CDR2 is YFSETQ in the germline V gene. V gave up 5 bases and J gave up 4 bases; unmatched junction bases: 6. The CDR3 has 14 residues. On this clone: Antigen unknown.

The specimen was blood. The J gene is TRBJ2-1, the V gene TRBV5-1; TRBD1 matches 7 bases. This clonotype was sampled from a person between 18 and 70 years old in good health. CDR3 in amino acids: CASSEGAKYNEQFF. The CDR3 DNA reads as TGCGCCAGCAGTGAGGGGGCGAAGTACAATGAGCAGTTCTTC.